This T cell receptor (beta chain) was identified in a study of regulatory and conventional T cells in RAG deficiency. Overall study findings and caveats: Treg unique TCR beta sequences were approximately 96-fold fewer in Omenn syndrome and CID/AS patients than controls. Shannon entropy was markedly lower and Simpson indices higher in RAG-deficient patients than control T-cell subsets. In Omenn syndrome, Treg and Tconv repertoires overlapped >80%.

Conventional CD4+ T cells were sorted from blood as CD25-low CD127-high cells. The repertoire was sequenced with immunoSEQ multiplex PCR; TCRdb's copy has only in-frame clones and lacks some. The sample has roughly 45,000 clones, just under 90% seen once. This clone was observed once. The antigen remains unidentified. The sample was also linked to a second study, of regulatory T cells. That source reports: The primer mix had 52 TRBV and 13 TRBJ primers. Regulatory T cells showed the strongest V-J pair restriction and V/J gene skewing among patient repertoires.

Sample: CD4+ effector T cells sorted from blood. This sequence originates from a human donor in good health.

This chain's CDR3 is CASSRSPDRSSGNTIYF. The CDR3 DNA sequence: TGTGCCAGCAGCCGGAGCCCGGACCGCAGCTCTGGAAACACCATATATTTT. V is TRBV11-3 and J is TRBJ1-3; D gene unclear. Trimming stripped 5 bases from V and 0 bases from J, with 17 bases between. Looked up from germline, CDR1 is SGHNT and CDR2 is YENEEA. The CDR3 runs 17 residues.